These T cell receptor beta chains were read from a single sample in a study of long-term antiretroviral therapy in people with HIV. The data were produced by immunoSEQ multiplex PCR, yet TCRdb's version contains in-frame clones alone and is incomplete. The profile shows more than 20,000 clones, approximately 86% of them singletons. The sequences come from unsorted PBMCs, collected 2.7 years after starting antiretroviral therapy. The source is a man aged 35 to 55 with HIV. Each CDR3 is given with its conserved first and last residue. Each record gives: V gene, CDR3 length, D gene, J gene, clone size, CDR3 protein, CDR3 DNA. D genes are given only for firm matches. Clone sizes are given selectively: once, few, many, or a class where the clone is expanded.

>TRBV7-8|14|NA|TRBJ1-1|NA
CASSFGEGGTEAFF
TGTGCCAGCAGCTTCGGGGAGGGAGGAACTGAAGCTTTCTTT
>TRBV7-9|17|NA|TRBJ1-3|NA
CASSLGPGRASGNTIYF
TGTGCCAGCAGCTTAGGACCCGGTAGGGCCTCTGGAAACACCATATATTTT
>TRBV29-1|14|TRBD2|TRBJ2-1|NA
CSVTSGDAYNEQFF
TGCAGCGTTACTAGCGGGGACGCCTACAATGAGCAGTTCTTC
>TRBV7-9|15|NA|TRBJ1-5|NA
CASSSGGGGNQPQHF
TGTGCCAGCAGCTCGGGCGGGGGGGGCAATCAGCCCCAGCATTTT
>TRBV4-3|18|TRBD2|TRBJ2-1|NA
CASSHGRGLAGGYNEQFF
TGCGCCAGCAGCCACGGAAGGGGACTAGCGGGGGGTTACAATGAGCAGTTCTTC
>TRBV2|15|NA|TRBJ2-1|NA
CASTAQGSSYNEQFF
TGTGCCAGCACGGCGCAGGGTAGCTCCTACAATGAGCAGTTCTTC
>TRBV7-8|16|NA|TRBJ2-2|once
CASSIEAKKGWGELFF
TGTGCCAGCAGCATAGAGGCGAAGAAGGGTTGGGGGGAGCTGTTTTTT
>TRBV10-2|15|TRBD2|TRBJ2-7|NA
CASRGLAGLTYEQYF
TGCGCCAGCAGGGGTTTAGCGGGACTAACCTACGAGCAGTACTTC
>TRBV2|12|NA|TRBJ1-3|NA
CASSGGENTIYF
TGTGCCAGCAGTGGTGGCGAAAACACCATATATTTT
>TRBV6-5|13|NA|TRBJ1-5|few
CASSYAPDQPQHF
TGTGCCAGCAGTTACGCGCCCGATCAGCCCCAGCATTTT
>TRBV6-1|12|NA|TRBJ2-7|NA
CASTQGGYEQYF
TGTGCCAGCACTCAGGGGGGGTACGAGCAGTACTTC
>TRBV5-1|15|NA|TRBJ2-2|once
CASSLTRAGTGELFF
TGCGCCAGCAGCTTAACCAGGGCAGGCACCGGGGAGCTGTTTTTT
>TRBV6-5|15|NA|TRBJ1-2|NA
CASSFSTSPHYGYTF
TGTGCCAGCAGTTTCTCGACCTCCCCCCACTATGGCTACACCTTC
>TRBV6-1|16|NA|TRBJ1-4|NA
CASSVLAGEGNEKLFF
TGTGCCAGCAGTGTATTGGCAGGGGAAGGTAATGAAAAACTGTTTTTT
>TRBV19|14|NA|TRBJ2-5|NA
CASSIAGVGETQYF
TGTGCCAGTAGTATAGCGGGAGTCGGGGAGACCCAGTACTTC
>TRBV28|14|TRBD1|TRBJ1-5|NA
CASKAGGSGQPQHF
TGTGCCAGCAAGGCAGGGGGGTCGGGTCAGCCCCAGCATTTT
>TRBV7-9|12|TRBD1|TRBJ2-7|once
CASGTVAYEQYF
TGTGCCAGCGGGACAGTCGCCTACGAGCAGTACTTC
>TRBV5-6|16|TRBD2|TRBJ2-5|medium-sized
CASSPGLAGARETQYF
TGTGCCAGCAGCCCTGGACTAGCGGGGGCCAGAGAGACCCAGTACTTC
>TRBV27|15|NA|TRBJ1-5|NA
CASSFRGMGYEPQHF
TGTGCCAGCAGTTTTCGCGGCATGGGGTATGAGCCCCAGCATTTT
>TRBV6-6|15|NA|TRBJ2-5|once
CASSTAEGNQETQYF
TGTGCCAGCAGTACGGCCGAGGGGAACCAAGAGACCCAGTACTTC
>TRBV7-2|12|NA|TRBJ1-5|once
CATTYGNQPQHF
TGTGCCACCACTTATGGGAATCAGCCCCAGCATTTT
>TRBV30|13|TRBD1|TRBJ1-2|NA
CAWSPGQGRGYTF
TGTGCCTGGAGTCCCGGACAGGGTCGCGGCTACACCTTC
>TRBV4-3|14|TRBD1|TRBJ1-1|NA
CASSHRTGDTEAFF
TGCGCCAGCAGCCATCGGACAGGAGACACTGAAGCTTTCTTT
>TRBV4-1|16|NA|TRBJ1-4|NA
CASSRDAVVANEKLFF
TGCGCCAGCAGCCGAGACGCTGTCGTGGCGAATGAAAAACTGTTTTTT
>TRBV6-5|13|NA|TRBJ2-7|NA
CASSYFRFNEQYF
TGTGCCAGCAGTTACTTCAGATTCAACGAGCAGTACTTC
>TRBV27|13|NA|TRBJ1-3|NA
CASKTRSGNTIYF
TGTGCCAGCAAAACCCGCTCTGGAAACACCATATATTTT
>TRBV7-9|13|NA|TRBJ2-2|NA
CASSPSRIGELFF
TGTGCCAGCAGCCCCTCTAGGATCGGGGAGCTGTTTTTT
>TRBV19|15|TRBD2|TRBJ2-1|NA
CASSLRTSGRNEQFF
TGTGCCAGTAGCCTCCGGACTAGCGGGAGGAATGAGCAGTTCTTC
>TRBV18|12|NA|TRBJ1-5|NA
CASSPGVQPQHF
TGTGCCAGCTCACCAGGGGTTCAGCCCCAGCATTTT
>TRBV7-2|13|NA|TRBJ1-1|NA
CASSLTGVTEAFF
TGTGCCAGCAGCCTCACGGGGGTTACTGAAGCTTTCTTT
>TRBV27|15|NA|TRBJ2-1|NA
CASSLRGGRDDEQFF
TGTGCCAGCAGTTTAAGGGGGGGCCGGGACGATGAGCAGTTCTTC
>TRBV28|12|NA|TRBJ1-2|NA
CASSPARYGYTF
TGTGCCAGCAGCCCGGCCCGTTATGGCTACACCTTC
>TRBV7-2|16|TRBD2|TRBJ2-1|NA
CASSLGGGRGVNEQFF
TGTGCCAGCAGCTTAGGCGGGGGACGAGGGGTAAATGAGCAGTTCTTC
>TRBV4-2|16|NA|TRBJ2-6|NA
CASSDLDTSGANVLTF
TGTGCCAGCAGCGATCTTGACACCTCTGGGGCCAACGTCCTGACTTTC
>TRBV7-2|14|TRBD1|TRBJ2-7|NA
CASRSDRESYEQYF
TGTGCCAGCAGATCGGACAGGGAGTCCTACGAGCAGTACTTC
>TRBV4-1|16|NA|TRBJ1-3|NA
CASSPSHRSSGNTIYF
TGCGCCAGCAGCCCAAGTCACCGCAGCTCTGGAAACACCATATATTTT
>TRBV28|17|NA|TRBJ2-3|NA
CASSPYGTIPSTDTQYF
TGTGCCAGCAGTCCTTATGGGACAATCCCTAGCACAGATACGCAGTATTTT
>TRBV2|12|NA|TRBJ1-2|NA
CASSGQTYGYTF
TGTGCCAGCAGTGGACAGACCTATGGCTACACCTTC